These T cell receptor beta chains were read from a single sample in a study of OX40 agonist ivuxolimab in advanced cancers. Clones were read by immunoSEQ multiplex PCR, and TCRdb kept only the in-frame ones, dropping some. The sample yields tens of thousands of clones, over 70% seen once. The sequenced sample was CD4+ or CD8+ T cells sorted from blood, obtained in a trial of the OX40 agonist ivuxolimab. The source of these receptors is an adult with an advanced solid tumor such as melanoma, head and neck, liver or kidney cancer. Each CDR3 is given with its conserved first and last residue. The D gene is left open where the match is weak.

j_call	d_call	v_call	cdr3_aa
TRBJ2-2	NA	TRBV9	CASSVAMYSPGWTGELFF
TRBJ1-3	NA	TRBV7-3	CASSNGAGNTIYF
TRBJ1-1	TRBD1	TRBV2	CASRTGVGTEAFF
TRBJ1-1	NA	TRBV5-4	CASSSRGGGLAFF
TRBJ1-1	NA	TRBV19	CAGTKGGRAFF
TRBJ1-3	NA	TRBV6-5	CASSYGGDSGNTIYF
TRBJ2-7	NA	TRBV9	CASSVVDGAFYEQYF
TRBJ1-2	NA	TRBV4-1	CASSPTKTDNYGYTF
TRBJ1-2	NA	TRBV2	CASSEQGSDYGYTF
TRBJ2-2	TRBD1	TRBV7-9	CASRPGTANTGELFF
TRBJ2-2	NA	TRBV2	CASSEGTSNTGELFF
TRBJ2-7	NA	TRBV20-1	CSARDSYEQYF
TRBJ1-2	NA	TRBV7-2	CASTTQRAQYYGYTF
TRBJ2-7	NA	TRBV21-1	CASSPTGTYEQYF
TRBJ2-5	NA	TRBV30	CAWSVLWGSETQYF
TRBJ1-6	NA	TRBV4-1	CASSQVLAFLYNSPLHF
TRBJ2-3	NA	TRBV29-1	CSVESRQLSTDTQYF